A few counts support the clone carrying this T cell receptor (beta chain). The data derive from a study of spatial heterogeneity in lung cancer. The time point was: sample taken at primary tumor resection. A total of around 76 untreated early-stage non-small cell lung cancer patients served as donors. In each case, whole RNA from tumor, nontumor lung or frozen PBMC was sequenced unsorted. TCRdb reprocessed the 5' RACE reads via MiXCR and lists one record per CDR3 protein. Altogether roughly 79,000 distinct CDR3 sequences are present, 8% being singletons, with the ten largest covering 6% to 7%. Germline assignment: CDR1 SGHRS and CDR2 YFSETQ. CDR3 length equals 15 residues. V dropped 1 base and J dropped 1 base, with 8 bases sitting between them.

V gene TRBV5-1 combines with J gene TRBJ2-2, with D hard to call. The source is a male donor with early-stage non-small cell lung cancer. The sample in question was PBMCs, obtained at surgery. The CDR3 coding sequence is TGCGCCAGCAGCTTGAACATGGGGAACACCGGGGAGCTGTTTTTT. This codes for CASSLNMGNTGELFF.